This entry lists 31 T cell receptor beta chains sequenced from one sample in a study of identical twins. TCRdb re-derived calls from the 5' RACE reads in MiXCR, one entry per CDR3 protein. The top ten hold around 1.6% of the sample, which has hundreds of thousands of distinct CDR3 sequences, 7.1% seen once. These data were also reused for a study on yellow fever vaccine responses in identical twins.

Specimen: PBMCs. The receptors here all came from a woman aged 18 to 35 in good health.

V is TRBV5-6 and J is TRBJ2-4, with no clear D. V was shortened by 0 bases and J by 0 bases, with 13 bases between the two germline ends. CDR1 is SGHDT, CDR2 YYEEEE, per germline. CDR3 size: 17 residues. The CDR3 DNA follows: TGTGCCAGCAGCTTGGGAGGCAGATGGCTAGCCAAAAACATTCAGTACTTC. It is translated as CASSLGGRWLAKNIQYF.

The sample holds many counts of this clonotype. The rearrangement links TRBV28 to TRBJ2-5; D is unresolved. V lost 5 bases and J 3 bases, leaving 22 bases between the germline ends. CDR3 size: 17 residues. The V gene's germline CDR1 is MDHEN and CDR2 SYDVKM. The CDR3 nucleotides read TGTGCCAGCAGTCTACCTTCTGCTAGACCTCTTAAAGAGACCCAGTACTTC. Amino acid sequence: CASSLPSARPLKETQYF.

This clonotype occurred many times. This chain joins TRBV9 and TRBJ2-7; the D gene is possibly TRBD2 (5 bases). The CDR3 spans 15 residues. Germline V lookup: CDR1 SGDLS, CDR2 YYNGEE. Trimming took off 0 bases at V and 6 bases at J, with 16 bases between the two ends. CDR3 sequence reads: CASSVEPGNNPEQYF. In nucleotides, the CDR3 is TGTGCCAGCAGCGTAGAACCGGGGAATAATCCCGAGCAGTACTTC.

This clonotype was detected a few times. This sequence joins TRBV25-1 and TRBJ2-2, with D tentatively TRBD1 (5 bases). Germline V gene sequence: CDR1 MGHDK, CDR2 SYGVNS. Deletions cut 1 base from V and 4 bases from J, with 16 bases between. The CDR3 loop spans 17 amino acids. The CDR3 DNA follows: TGTGCCAGCAGTGAATTCAGGGCGTCGCTGGGCACCGGGGAGCTGTTTTTT. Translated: CASSEFRASLGTGELFF.

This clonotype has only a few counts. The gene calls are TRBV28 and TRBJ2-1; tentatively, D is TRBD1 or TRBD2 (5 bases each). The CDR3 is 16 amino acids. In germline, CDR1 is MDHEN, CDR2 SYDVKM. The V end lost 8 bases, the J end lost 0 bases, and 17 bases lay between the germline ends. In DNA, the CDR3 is TGTGCCAGCTATTCTCCGGGGCCGAGCTCCTACAATGAGCAGTTCTTC. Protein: CASYSPGPSSYNEQFF.

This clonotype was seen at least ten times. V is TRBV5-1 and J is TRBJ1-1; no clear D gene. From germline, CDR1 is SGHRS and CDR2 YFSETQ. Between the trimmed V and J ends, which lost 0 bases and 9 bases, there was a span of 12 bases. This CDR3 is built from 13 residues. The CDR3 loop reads CASSLAVSGKAFF. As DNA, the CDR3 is TGCGCCAGCAGCTTGGCCGTCTCGGGAAAAGCTTTCTTT.

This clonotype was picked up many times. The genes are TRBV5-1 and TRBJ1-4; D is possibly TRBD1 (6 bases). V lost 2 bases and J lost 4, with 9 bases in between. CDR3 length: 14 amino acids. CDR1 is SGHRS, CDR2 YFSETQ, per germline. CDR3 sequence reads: CASSLGGFNEKLFF. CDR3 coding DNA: TGCGCCAGCAGCTTAGGGGGATTTAATGAAAAACTGTTTTTT.

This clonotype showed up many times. The CDR3 coding sequence is TGTGCCACGGGTTATTCCGGGGAGCTGTTTTTT. Its translation is CATGYSGELFF. The chain employs TRBV12-3 or TRBV12-4 and TRBJ2-2; D call uncertain. The CDR3 runs to 11 residues. Trimming took 10 bases from V and 6 from J, leaving 9 bases between them.

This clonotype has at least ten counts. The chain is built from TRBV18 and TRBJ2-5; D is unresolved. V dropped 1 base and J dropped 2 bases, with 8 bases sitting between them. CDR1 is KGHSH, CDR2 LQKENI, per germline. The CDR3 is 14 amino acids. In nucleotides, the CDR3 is TGTGCCAGCTCACCACTTATGGCACAAGAGACCCAGTACTTC. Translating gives CASSPLMAQETQYF.

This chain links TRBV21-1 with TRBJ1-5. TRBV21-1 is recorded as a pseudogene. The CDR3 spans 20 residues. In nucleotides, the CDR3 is TGTGCCAGCTGCAAAGTATCCCTCCTCGATCCGGGGGGTTGCGGTCAGCCCCAGCATTTT. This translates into CASCKVSLLDPGGCGQPQHF.

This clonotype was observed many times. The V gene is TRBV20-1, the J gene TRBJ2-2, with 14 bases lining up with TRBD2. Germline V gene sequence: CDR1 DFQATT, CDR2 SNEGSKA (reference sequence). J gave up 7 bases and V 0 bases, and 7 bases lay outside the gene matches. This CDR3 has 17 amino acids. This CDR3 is CSARDGLAGGYGGELFF. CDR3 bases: TGCAGTGCTAGAGATGGACTAGCGGGAGGTTACGGCGGGGAGCTGTTTTTT.

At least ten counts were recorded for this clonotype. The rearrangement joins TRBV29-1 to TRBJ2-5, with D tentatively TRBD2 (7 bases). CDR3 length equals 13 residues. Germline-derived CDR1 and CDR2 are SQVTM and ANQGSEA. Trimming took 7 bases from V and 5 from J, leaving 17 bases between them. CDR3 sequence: CSAERGAEETQYF. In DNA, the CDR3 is TGCAGCGCCGAACGGGGGGCAGAGGAGACCCAGTACTTC.

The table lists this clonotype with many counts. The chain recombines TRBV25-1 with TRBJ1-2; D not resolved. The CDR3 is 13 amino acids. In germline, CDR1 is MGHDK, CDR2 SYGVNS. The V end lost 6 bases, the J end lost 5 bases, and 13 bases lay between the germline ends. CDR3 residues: CASRGATVYGYTF. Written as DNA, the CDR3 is TGTGCCAGCAGGGGCGCGACGGTATATGGCTACACCTTC.

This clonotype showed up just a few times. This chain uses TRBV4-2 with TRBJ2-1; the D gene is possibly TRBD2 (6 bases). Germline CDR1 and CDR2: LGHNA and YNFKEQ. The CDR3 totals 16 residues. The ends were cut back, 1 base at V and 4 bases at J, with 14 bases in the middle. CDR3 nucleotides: TGTGCCAGCAGCCAAGGTTCCGGGGGACCTTACAATGAGCAGTTCTTC. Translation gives CASSQGSGGPYNEQFF.

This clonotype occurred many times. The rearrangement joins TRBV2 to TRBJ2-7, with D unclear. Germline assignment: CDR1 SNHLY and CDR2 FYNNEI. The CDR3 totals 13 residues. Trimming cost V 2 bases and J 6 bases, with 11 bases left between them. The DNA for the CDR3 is TGTGCCAGCAGTGAACATACGGGCGGCGAGCAGTACGTC. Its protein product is CASSEHTGGEQYV.

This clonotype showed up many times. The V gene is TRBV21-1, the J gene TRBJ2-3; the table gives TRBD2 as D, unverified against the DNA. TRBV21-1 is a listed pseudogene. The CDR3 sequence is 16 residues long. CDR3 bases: TGTGCCAGCACCCCGACGGGAGCGGGAAGCACAGATACGCAGTATTTT. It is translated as CASTPTGAGSTDTQYF.

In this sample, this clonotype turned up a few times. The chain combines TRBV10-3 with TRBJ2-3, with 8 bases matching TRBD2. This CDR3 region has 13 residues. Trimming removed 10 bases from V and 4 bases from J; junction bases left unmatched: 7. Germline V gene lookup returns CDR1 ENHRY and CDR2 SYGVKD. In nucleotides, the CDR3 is TGTGCCACCCAGCGGGAGAGAGCAGATACGCAGTATTTT. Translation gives CATQRERADTQYF.

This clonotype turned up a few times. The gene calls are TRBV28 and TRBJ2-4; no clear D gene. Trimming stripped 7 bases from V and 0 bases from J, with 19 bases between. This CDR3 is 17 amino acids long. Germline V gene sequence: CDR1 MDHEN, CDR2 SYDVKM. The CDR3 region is CASTPLRTGLAKNIQYF. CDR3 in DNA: TGTGCCAGCACCCCCTTAAGGACCGGCCTAGCCAAAAACATTCAGTACTTC.

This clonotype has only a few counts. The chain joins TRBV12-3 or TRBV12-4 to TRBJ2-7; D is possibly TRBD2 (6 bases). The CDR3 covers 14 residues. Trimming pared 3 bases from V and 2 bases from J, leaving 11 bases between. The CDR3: CASSLGGMAYEQYV. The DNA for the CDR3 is TGTGCCAGCAGTTTGGGAGGCATGGCCTACGAGCAGTACGTC.

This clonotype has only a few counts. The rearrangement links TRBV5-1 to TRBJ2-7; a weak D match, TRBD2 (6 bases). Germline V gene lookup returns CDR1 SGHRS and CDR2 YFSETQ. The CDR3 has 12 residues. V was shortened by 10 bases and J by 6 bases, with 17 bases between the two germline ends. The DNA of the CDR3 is TGCGCCCCAGACTGGAGGGGCCTCGAGCAGTACGTC. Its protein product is CAPDWRGLEQYV.

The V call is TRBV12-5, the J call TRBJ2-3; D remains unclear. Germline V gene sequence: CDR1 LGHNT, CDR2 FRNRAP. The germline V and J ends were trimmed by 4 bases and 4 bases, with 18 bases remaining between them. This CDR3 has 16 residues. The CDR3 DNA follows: TGTGCTAGTGGTTCCTCTGTTACGTTTTTCCCAGATACGCAGTATTTT. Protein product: CASGSSVTFFPDTQYF.

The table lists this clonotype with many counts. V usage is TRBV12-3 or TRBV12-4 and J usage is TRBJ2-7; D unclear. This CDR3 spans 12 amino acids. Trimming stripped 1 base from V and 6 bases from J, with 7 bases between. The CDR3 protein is CASSLEVAEQYF. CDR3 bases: TGTGCCAGCAGTTTAGAGGTAGCCGAGCAGTACTTC.

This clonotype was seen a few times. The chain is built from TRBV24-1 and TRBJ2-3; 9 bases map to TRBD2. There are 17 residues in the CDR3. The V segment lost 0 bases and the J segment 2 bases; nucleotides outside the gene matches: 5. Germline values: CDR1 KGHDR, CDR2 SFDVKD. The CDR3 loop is CATSDLSVAGVTDTQYF. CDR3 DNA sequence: TGTGCCACCAGTGATTTGTCGGTAGCGGGGGTCACAGATACGCAGTATTTT.

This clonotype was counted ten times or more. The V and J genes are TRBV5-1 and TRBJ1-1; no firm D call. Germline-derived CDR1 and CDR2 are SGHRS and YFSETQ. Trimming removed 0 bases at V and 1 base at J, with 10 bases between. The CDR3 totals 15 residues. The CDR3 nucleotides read TGCGCCAGCAGCTTGGTCGCAGAGAAGAACACTGAAGCTTTCTTT. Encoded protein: CASSLVAEKNTEAFF.

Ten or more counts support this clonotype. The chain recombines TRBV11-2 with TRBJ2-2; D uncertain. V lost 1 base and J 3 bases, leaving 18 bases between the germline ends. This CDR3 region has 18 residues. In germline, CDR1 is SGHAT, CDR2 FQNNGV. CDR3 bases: TGTGCCAGCAGCTTAGGTCGTTGGTTCAGCGATGACACCGGGGAGCTGTTTTTT. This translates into CASSLGRWFSDDTGELFF.

The CDR3 loop is CASSASPRKQYNEQFF. Written as DNA, the CDR3 is TGTGCCAGCAGCGCATCTCCTCGTAAGCAATACAATGAGCAGTTCTTC. V gene TRBV9 combines with J gene TRBJ2-1; D call uncertain. This CDR3 spans 16 amino acids. Germline-derived CDR1 and CDR2 are SGDLS and YYNGEE. The V end was cut by 3 bases, the J end by 4 bases, with 17 bases between.

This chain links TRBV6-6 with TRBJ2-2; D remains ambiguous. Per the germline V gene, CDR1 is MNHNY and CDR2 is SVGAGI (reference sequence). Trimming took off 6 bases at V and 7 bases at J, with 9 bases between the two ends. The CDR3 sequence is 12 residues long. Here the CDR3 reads CASRHYYGELFF. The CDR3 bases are TGTGCCAGCAGACACTACTACGGGGAGCTGTTTTTT.

CDR3 protein: CASSGAGDRSPLHF. CDR3 sequence (DNA): TGTGCCAGTAGTGGGGCAGGGGATCGTTCACCCCTCCACTTT. The chain employs TRBV19 and TRBJ1-6; possibly TRBD1 for D (6 bases). V was pared by 5 bases and J by 9 bases, with 14 bases between. The germline CDR1 and CDR2 sequences are LNHDA and SQIVND (reference sequence). This CDR3 comprises 14 residues.

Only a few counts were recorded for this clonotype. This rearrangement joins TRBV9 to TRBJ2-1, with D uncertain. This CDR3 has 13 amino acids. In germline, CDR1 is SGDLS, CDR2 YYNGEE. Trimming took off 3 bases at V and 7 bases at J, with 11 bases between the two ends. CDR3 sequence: CASSATLGNEQFF. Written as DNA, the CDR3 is TGTGCCAGCAGCGCCACCCTAGGGAATGAGCAGTTCTTC. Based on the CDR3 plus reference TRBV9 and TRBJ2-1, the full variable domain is DSGVTQTPKHLITATGQRVTLRCSPRSGDLSVYWYQQSLDQGLQFLIQYYNGEERAKGNILERFSAQQFPDLHSELNLSSLELGDSALYFCASSATLGNEQFFGPGTRLTVL.

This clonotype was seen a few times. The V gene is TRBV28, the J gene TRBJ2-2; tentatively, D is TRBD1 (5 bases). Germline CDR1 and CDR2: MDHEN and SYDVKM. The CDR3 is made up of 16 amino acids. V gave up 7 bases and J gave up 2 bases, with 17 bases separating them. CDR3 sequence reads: CASTADGAPNTGELFF. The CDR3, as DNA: TGTGCCAGCACCGCGGATGGGGCTCCTAACACCGGGGAGCTGTTTTTT.

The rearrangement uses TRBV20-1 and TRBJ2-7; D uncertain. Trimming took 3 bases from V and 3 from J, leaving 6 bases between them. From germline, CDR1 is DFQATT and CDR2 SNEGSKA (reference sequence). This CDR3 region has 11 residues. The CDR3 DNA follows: TGCAGTGCTAGTATAGGCTACGAGCAGTACTTC. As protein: CSASIGYEQYF.